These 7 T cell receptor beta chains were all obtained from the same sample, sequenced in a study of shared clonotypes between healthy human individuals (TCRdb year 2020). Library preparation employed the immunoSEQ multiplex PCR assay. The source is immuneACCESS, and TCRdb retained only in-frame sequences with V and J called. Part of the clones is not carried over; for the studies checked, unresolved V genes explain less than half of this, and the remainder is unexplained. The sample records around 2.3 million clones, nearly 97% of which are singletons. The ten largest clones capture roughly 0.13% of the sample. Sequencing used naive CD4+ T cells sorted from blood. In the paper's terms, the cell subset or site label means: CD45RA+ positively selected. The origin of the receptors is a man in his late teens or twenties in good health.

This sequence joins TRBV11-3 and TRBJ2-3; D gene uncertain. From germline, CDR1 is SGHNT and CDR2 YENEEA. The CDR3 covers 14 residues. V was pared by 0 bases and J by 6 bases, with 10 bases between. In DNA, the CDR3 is TGTGCCAGCAGCTTAGACAGTGCGGTGGATACGCAGTATTTT. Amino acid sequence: CASSLDSAVDTQYF.

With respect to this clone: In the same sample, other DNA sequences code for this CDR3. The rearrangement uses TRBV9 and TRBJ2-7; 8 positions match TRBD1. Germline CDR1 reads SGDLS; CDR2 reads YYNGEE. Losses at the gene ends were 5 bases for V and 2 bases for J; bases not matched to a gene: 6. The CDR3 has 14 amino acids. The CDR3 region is CASSKGQGPYEQYF. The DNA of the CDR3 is TGTGCCAGCAGTAAAGGACAGGGCCCCTACGAGCAGTACTTC.

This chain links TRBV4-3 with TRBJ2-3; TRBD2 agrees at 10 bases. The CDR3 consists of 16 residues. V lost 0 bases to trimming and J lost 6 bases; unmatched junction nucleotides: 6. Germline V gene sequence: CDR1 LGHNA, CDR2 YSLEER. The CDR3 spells CASSQDLSGRSDTQYF. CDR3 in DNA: TGCGCCAGCAGCCAAGATCTTAGCGGGAGGAGTGATACGCAGTATTTT.

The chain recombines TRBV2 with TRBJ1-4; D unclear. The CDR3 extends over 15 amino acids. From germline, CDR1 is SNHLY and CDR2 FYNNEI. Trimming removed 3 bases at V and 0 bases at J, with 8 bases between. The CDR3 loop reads CASSDRRATNEKLFF. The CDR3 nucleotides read TGTGCCAGCAGTGATCGACGCGCAACTAATGAAAAACTGTTTTTT.

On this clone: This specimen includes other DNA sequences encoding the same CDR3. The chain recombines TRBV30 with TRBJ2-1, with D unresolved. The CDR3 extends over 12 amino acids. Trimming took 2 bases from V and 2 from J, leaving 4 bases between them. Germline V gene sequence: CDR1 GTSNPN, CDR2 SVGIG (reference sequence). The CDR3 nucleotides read TGTGCCTGGAGTCCCCCCTACAATGAGCAGTTCTTC. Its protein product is CAWSPPYNEQFF.

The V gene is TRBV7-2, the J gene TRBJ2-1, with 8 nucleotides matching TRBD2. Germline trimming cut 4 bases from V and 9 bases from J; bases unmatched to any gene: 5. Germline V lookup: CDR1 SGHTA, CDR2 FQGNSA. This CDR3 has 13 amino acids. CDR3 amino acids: CASSWGLEGEQFF. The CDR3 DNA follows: TGTGCCAGCAGCTGGGGACTAGAGGGTGAGCAGTTCTTC. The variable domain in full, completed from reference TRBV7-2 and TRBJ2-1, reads GAGVSQSPSNKVTEKGKDVELRCDPISGHTALYWYRQSLGQGLEFLIYFQGNSAPDKSGLPSDRFSAERTGGSVSTLTIQRTQQEDSAVYLCASSWGLEGEQFFGPGTRLTVL.

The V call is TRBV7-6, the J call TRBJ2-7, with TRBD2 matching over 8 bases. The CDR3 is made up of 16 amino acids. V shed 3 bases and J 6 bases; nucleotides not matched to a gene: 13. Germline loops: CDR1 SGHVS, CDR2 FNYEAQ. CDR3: CASSFQAPGTSSEQYF. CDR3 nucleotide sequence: TGTGCCAGCAGCTTCCAGGCCCCCGGGACTAGTAGCGAGCAGTACTTC. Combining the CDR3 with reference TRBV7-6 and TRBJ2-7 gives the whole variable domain GAGVSQSPRYKVTKRGQDVALRCDPISGHVSLYWYRQALGQGPEFLTYFNYEAQQDKSGLPNDRFSAERPEGSISTLTIQRTEQRDSAMYRCASSFQAPGTSSEQYFGPGTRLTVT.